The rows below give T cell receptor beta chains drawn from one sample of a study of regulatory dendritic cells for organ transplantation. Data came from immunoSEQ multiplex PCR; TCRdb stores just in-frame clones and leaves some out. The repertoire consists of tens of thousands of clones, with approximately 86% occurring once and the leading ten covering over 0.35%. Input material: naive CD8+ T cells from blood. All receptors come from a human donor in good health. Each CDR3 is given with its conserved first and last residue. D genes are given only for firm matches. Clone size is given for some rows only: seen once, a few or many times, or a class if the clone is expanded.

d_call | clone_size | j_call | cdr3_length | v_call | cdr3_nt | cdr3_aa
TRBD1 | NA | TRBJ1-1 | 18 | TRBV7-9 | TGTGCCAGCAGCTCACCGGGACAGGGTGCGGTCGGGAACACTGAAGCTTTCTTT | CASSSPGQGAVGNTEAFF
TRBD1 | NA | TRBJ1-6 | 14 | TRBV7-2 | TGTGCCAGCAGCTGGACAGGGGGCGAATCACCCCTCCACTTT | CASSWTGGESPLHF
NA | NA | TRBJ2-1 | 12 | TRBV6-6 | TGTGCCAGCACCCCTCAGGGGCTTGAGCAGTTCTTC | CASTPQGLEQFF
NA | NA | TRBJ2-7 | 13 | TRBV7-9 | TGTGCCAGCAGCTCCGACAACCCAGAAGAGCAGTACTTC | CASSSDNPEEQYF
NA | NA | TRBJ2-1 | 13 | TRBV6-6 | TGTGCCAGCAGCTCTAGCTCCTACAATGAGCAGTTCTTC | CASSSSSYNEQFF
NA | NA | TRBJ1-5 | 15 | TRBV9 | TGTGCCAGCAGCGTTGGAGGTTCGGGCAATCAGCCCCAGCATTTT | CASSVGGSGNQPQHF
TRBD1 | once | TRBJ2-7 | 13 | TRBV12-5 | TGTGCTAGTGGAGGGACAGTCCAAATCGAGCAGTACTTC | CASGGTVQIEQYF
NA | NA | TRBJ2-2 | 12 | TRBV29-1 | TGCAGCGTTGAGACAGGATCCGGGGAGCTGTTTTTT | CSVETGSGELFF
TRBD1 | NA | TRBJ2-7 | 15 | TRBV4-3 | TGCGCCAGCAGCCAAGGGACAGGGGTCTCCTACGAGCAGTACTTC | CASSQGTGVSYEQYF
TRBD2 | NA | TRBJ2-2 | 14 | TRBV27 | TGTGCCAGCAGTCCGGGACTAGTTCCCGGGGAGCTGTTTTTT | CASSPGLVPGELFF
NA | NA | TRBJ1-5 | 15 | TRBV9 | TGTGCCAGCAGCGCAAAGGGGGGGGGCGGTCAGCCCCAGCATTTT | CASSAKGGGGQPQHF
TRBD1 | few | TRBJ2-7 | 14 | TRBV7-8 | TGTGCCAGCAGCTCCGGGACAGGGGTCTACGAGCAGTACTTC | CASSSGTGVYEQYF
NA | NA | TRBJ2-7 | 12 | TRBV6-5 | TGTGCCAGCAGTTACCCACAACACGAGCAGTACTTC | CASSYPQHEQYF
NA | once | TRBJ1-5 | 14 | TRBV7-8 | TGTGCCAGCAGCTTAGCGGGGGCAGGTCAGCCCCAGCATTTT | CASSLAGAGQPQHF
NA | few | TRBJ2-7 | 13 | TRBV9 | TGTGCCAGCAGTGACAGGAGCTCCTACGAGCAGTACTTC | CASSDRSSYEQYF
NA | once | TRBJ2-7 | 13 | TRBV12-5 | TGTGCTAGTGGCCCCGGACTCTCTTACGAGCAGTACTTC | CASGPGLSYEQYF
NA | NA | TRBJ2-7 | 13 | TRBV5-1 | TGCGCCAGCCGCCTTGAGTCCTCCTACGAGCAGTACTTC | CASRLESSYEQYF
TRBD1 | NA | TRBJ1-4 | 17 | TRBV7-9 | TGTGCCAGCAGCCGGGGCTCGTCGACAGGGCCCGACGAAAAACTGTTTTTT | CASSRGSSTGPDEKLFF
NA | NA | TRBJ2-5 | 14 | TRBV15 | TGTGCCACTCGAAGAGCTTCCGAGGGAGAGACCCAGTACTTC | CATRRASEGETQYF
NA | NA | TRBJ2-2 | 11 | TRBV6-5 | TGTGCCAGCGACGGGGGGCGGGAGCTGTTTTTT | CASDGGRELFF
NA | NA | TRBJ2-3 | 15 | TRBV27 | TGTGCCAGCAGTTACTCCACTGCTAGCACAGATACGCAGTATTTT | CASSYSTASTDTQYF
TRBD2 | NA | TRBJ2-7 | 15 | TRBV5-6 | TGTGCCAGCAGCTTGGGAAGCGGGGGGGGTCGCGAGCAGTACTTC | CASSLGSGGGREQYF
NA | NA | TRBJ2-1 | 12 | TRBV5-6 | TGTGCCAGCAGACGGTCCTACAATGAGCAGTTCTTC | CASRRSYNEQFF
NA | NA | TRBJ2-7 | 15 | TRBV27 | TGTGCCAGCAGTCCCACTAGGACCGGTTCCTACGAGCAGTACTTC | CASSPTRTGSYEQYF
NA | NA | TRBJ2-6 | 16 | TRBV4-1 | TGCGCCAGCAGCCAAGACGGGGTTTCTGGGGCCAACGTCCTGACTTTC | CASSQDGVSGANVLTF
NA | NA | TRBJ2-1 | 16 | TRBV5-1 | TGCGCCAGCAGTTTCGACAGAACCCGACCCACGAATGAGCAGTTCTTC | CASSFDRTRPTNEQFF
NA | few | TRBJ1-6 | 13 | TRBV7-9 | TGTGCCAGCAGCCCAGGGCCGGGCGCGCCCCTCCACTTT | CASSPGPGAPLHF
NA | NA | TRBJ2-7 | 15 | TRBV4-1 | TGCGCCAGCAGCCAAGAAGGAACTAATGGCTACGAGCAGTACTTC | CASSQEGTNGYEQYF
TRBD1 | NA | TRBJ1-1 | 14 | TRBV5-5 | TGTGCCAGCAGCTTGGTTCAGGGGGCGGTTGAAGCTTTCTTT | CASSLVQGAVEAFF
NA | NA | TRBJ2-1 | 12 | TRBV9 | TGTGCCAGCAGCACCAGGGGTTATGAGCAGTTCTTC | CASSTRGYEQFF
TRBD2 | NA | TRBJ2-7 | 16 | TRBV5-6 | TGTGCCAGCAGCCCTGGGACTAGCGGGGGGGCCGGCGAGCAGTACTTC | CASSPGTSGGAGEQYF
TRBD2 | NA | TRBJ2-7 | 14 | TRBV13 | TGTGCCAGCAGCTTACGCGGGGGGGGATACGAGCAGTACTTC | CASSLRGGGYEQYF
NA | NA | TRBJ1-5 | 16 | TRBV19 | TGTGCCAGTAGTATAATTCAGGAATCCGGCAATCAGCCCCAGCATTTT | CASSIIQESGNQPQHF
NA | NA | TRBJ1-1 | 16 | TRBV5-1 | TGCGCCAGCAGCCTCGGGCAGGGGATATTGGACACTGAAGCTTTCTTT | CASSLGQGILDTEAFF
NA | NA | TRBJ2-7 | 15 | TRBV6-5 | TGTGCCAGCAGTAACCCTTACCAGGCTGCCTACGAGCAGTACTTC | CASSNPYQAAYEQYF
NA | NA | TRBJ2-7 | 14 | TRBV13 | TGTGCCAGCAGCTCAAACCGGGGGTACTACGAGCAGTACTTC | CASSSNRGYYEQYF
TRBD2 | NA | TRBJ2-1 | 15 | TRBV6-5 | TGTGCTTCGTCGGCTAGCGGGGGGCTATGGAATGAGCAGTTCTTC | CASSASGGLWNEQFF
TRBD1 | NA | TRBJ2-1 | 17 | TRBV9 | TGTGCCAGCAGCGTAGAAGGACAGGGGGGGTCCTACAATGAGCAGTTCTTC | CASSVEGQGGSYNEQFF
TRBD1 | once | TRBJ1-4 | 15 | TRBV4-3 | TGCGCCAGCAGCCAAGACAGGGGGCGCCCCGGAAAACTGTTTTTT | CASSQDRGRPGKLFF
NA | NA | TRBJ2-3 | 14 | TRBV5-8 | TGTGCCAGCAGCTCCGGGATGCAGGCAGATACGCAGTATTTT | CASSSGMQADTQYF
NA | NA | TRBJ2-7 | 12 | TRBV2 | TGTGCCAGCAGTGACATAACAGGGGAGCAGTACTTC | CASSDITGEQYF
NA | NA | TRBJ2-3 | 15 | TRBV7-2 | TGTGCCAGCAGCTTAGTAAGCGGAGTCACAGATACGCAGTATTTT | CASSLVSGVTDTQYF
NA | few | TRBJ2-7 | 14 | TRBV9 | TGTGCCAGCAGCGTCTCACATGGAGGGCGCGAGCAGTACTTC | CASSVSHGGREQYF
NA | NA | TRBJ1-5 | 15 | TRBV27 | TGTGCCAGCAGTTTAATCGGAGGGAACAATCAGCCCCAGCATTTT | CASSLIGGNNQPQHF
NA | NA | TRBJ2-7 | 14 | TRBV14 | TGTGCCAGCAGCACCCGGACTGGGCTCGGCGAGCAGTACTTC | CASSTRTGLGEQYF
NA | NA | TRBJ1-2 | 15 | TRBV4-3 | TGCGCCAGCAGCCAAGATTGGGGGGAACGCTATGGCTACACCTTC | CASSQDWGERYGYTF
NA | once | TRBJ2-3 | 15 | TRBV2 | TGTGCCAGCAGACGACAGAAAGTCTCCACAGATACGCAGTATTTT | CASRRQKVSTDTQYF
TRBD1 | NA | TRBJ1-5 | 15 | TRBV6-6 | TGTGCCAGCAGTTACGGGCAGGGGGTCGATCAGCCCCAGCATTTT | CASSYGQGVDQPQHF
NA | NA | TRBJ2-7 | 15 | TRBV9 | TGTGCCAGCAGTCGAGACCACAGGGTAAAGTACGAGCAGTACTTC | CASSRDHRVKYEQYF
NA | NA | TRBJ1-2 | 15 | TRBV6-5 | TGTGCCAGGGACAGCTTGTTGGCTATAAACTATGGCTACACCTTC | CARDSLLAINYGYTF
NA | NA | TRBJ1-1 | 11 | TRBV7-9 | TGTGCCAGCCCCCGAGGGACTGAAGCTTTCTTT | CASPRGTEAFF
NA | few | TRBJ2-7 | 14 | TRBV7-9 | TGTGCCAGCAGCCCGCTGGAGGGGTCCTACGAGCAGTACTTC | CASSPLEGSYEQYF
NA | NA | TRBJ2-3 | 15 | TRBV4-1 | TGCGCCAGCAGCCAAGAATGGCAGGGCCCCGATACGCAGTATTTT | CASSQEWQGPDTQYF
NA | NA | TRBJ1-1 | 12 | TRBV6-5 | TGTGCCAGCAGTGAGGGGGGGACTGAAGCTTTCTTT | CASSEGGTEAFF
TRBD1 | NA | TRBJ2-1 | 15 | TRBV7-9 | TGTGCCAGCAGCGAGACAGGGGGCTTAGGCGATGAGCAGTTCTTC | CASSETGGLGDEQFF
NA | NA | TRBJ2-5 | 11 | TRBV20-1 | TGCAGTGCTAAAATAGGGGTGACCCAGTACTTC | CSAKIGVTQYF
TRBD2 | NA | TRBJ2-3 | 16 | TRBV5-8 | TGTGCCAGCAGCTTTGGACTAGCGGGGAATAGAGATACGCAGTATTTT | CASSFGLAGNRDTQYF
NA | NA | TRBJ2-4 | 14 | TRBV5-1 | TGCGCCAGCAGCTTGGGGAGGCCCGGGGACATTCAGTACTTC | CASSLGRPGDIQYF
NA | few | TRBJ2-1 | 13 | TRBV6-4 | TGTGCCAGCAGTGAGTGGGCGTGGAATGAGCAGTTCTTC | CASSEWAWNEQFF
NA | NA | TRBJ2-1 | 14 | TRBV27 | TGTGCCAGCAGTTCGGGATACTCCTACAATGAGCAGTTCTTC | CASSSGYSYNEQFF